This TCR beta chain was obtained from a study of shared clonotypes between healthy human individuals. The table came from immunoSEQ multiplex PCR; TCRdb's copy has only in-frame clones and leaves some out. The sample lists 550,000 to 800,000 clones; roughly 87% were seen once. Trimming took off 4 bases at V and 2 bases at J, with 9 bases between the two ends. CDR3 length: 13 residues. Germline V gene lookup returns CDR1 MGHDK and CDR2 SYGVNS. The receptor was derived from a young man in good health. Some clones in this sample may be carry-over from other donors' samples. The sample was memory CD8+ T cells from PBMCs. Sample subset: CD45RO+ cells pooled with CCR7-negative TemRA cells. This chain joins TRBV25-1 and TRBJ2-7; D tentatively fits TRBD1 or TRBD2 (5 bases each). Here the CDR3 DNA reads TGTGCCAGCAGTGTGGGACGGACCTACGAGCAGTACTTC. As protein: CASSVGRTYEQYF.